Below are 24 T cell receptor beta chains sequenced from a single sample in a study of T-cell reconstitution after alpha-beta-depleted transplantation in children. Findings and caveats of the study: T-cell counts and diversity at one year following transplant were attributed mainly to newly produced T cells.

As it was prepared, the TCRbeta library received unique molecular identifiers. MiXCR, applied by TCRdb to the PCR reads, yields one record per CDR3 protein. The sample consists of around 270,000 distinct CDR3 sequences, roughly 8.2% of them appearing once. What these receptors recognize is not known. This specimen was peripheral blood, taken 360 days after TCRalphabeta/CD19-depleted stem cell transplant. The receptors were gathered from a female patient aged 2 to 10 who had a stem cell transplant for Fanconi anemia, so the T cells may come from the graft donor.

The chain couples TRBV9 to TRBJ2-2, with 7 bases lining up with TRBD2. Germline CDR1 reads SGDLS; CDR2 reads YYNGEE. The CDR3 is 16 amino acids. The V segment lost 0 bases and the J segment 5 bases; nucleotides outside the gene matches: 7. CDR3 residues: CASSVGTWGGTGELFF. Written as DNA, the CDR3 is TGTGCCAGCAGCGTAGGAACTTGGGGGGGGACCGGGGAGCTGTTTTTT.

The chain carries TRBV4-3 and TRBJ2-7, with TRBD1 as a possible D gene (7 bases). CDR1 and CDR2 from the germline V gene are LGHNA and YSLEER. The ends were cut back, 1 base at V and 0 bases at J, with 13 bases in the middle. The CDR3 is 16 residues long. The chain's CDR3 is CASSQGQGLSSYEQYF. The DNA for the CDR3 is TGCGCCAGCAGCCAAGGACAGGGACTTAGCTCCTACGAGCAGTACTTC.

This clonotype was observed at least ten times. V gene TRBV19 combines with J gene TRBJ1-5; no definite D call. V was clipped by 1 base and J by 4 bases, with 8 bases between them. Germline V gene lookup returns CDR1 LNHDA and CDR2 SQIVND (reference sequence). The CDR3 runs 14 residues. CDR3 bases: TGTGCCAGTAGTATAGCACGGACTAATCAGCCCCAGCATTTT. Translating gives CASSIARTNQPQHF. Complete variable domain (other parts from reference TRBV19 and TRBJ1-5): DGGITQSPKYLFRKEGQNVTLSCEQNLNHDAMYWYRQDPGQGLRLIYYSQIVNDFQKGDIAEGYSVSREKKESFPLTVTSAQKNPTAFYLCASSIARTNQPQHFGDGTRLSIL.

This clonotype was detected many times. The chain links TRBV12-3 or TRBV12-4 to TRBJ2-7; a possible D gene is TRBD2 (7 bases). The CDR3 is 15 residues long. The germline V and J ends were trimmed by 1 base and 2 bases, with 12 bases remaining between them. CDR3 region: CASSLEAGATYEQYF. DNA of the CDR3: TGTGCCAGCAGTTTAGAGGCGGGGGCGACCTACGAGCAGTACTTC.

V is TRBV5-1 and J is TRBJ2-5, with 7 positions matching TRBD1. The CDR3 loop spans 15 amino acids. CDR1 and CDR2 (germline): SGHRS, YFSETQ. V lost 1 base and J lost 0; bases outside the gene matches: 3. This CDR3 reads CASSLRDRYQETQYF. CDR3 in DNA: TGCGCCAGCAGCTTGAGGGACAGATACCAAGAGACCCAGTACTTC.

This clonotype came up many times. The rearrangement links TRBV20-1 to TRBJ1-3; D might be TRBD1 (5 bases). Deletions cut 4 bases from V and 3 bases from J, with 13 bases between. This CDR3 has 14 amino acids. Per germline, CDR1 DFQATT and CDR2 SNEGSKA (reference sequence). CDR3 sequence reads: CSAIGQGNGNTIYF. CDR3 in DNA: TGCAGTGCTATAGGGCAGGGTAATGGAAACACCATATATTTT.

There are a few counts of this clonotype. This chain uses TRBV12-3 or TRBV12-4 with TRBJ1-1, with D unresolved. CDR3 size: 13 residues. The V end lost 4 bases, the J end lost 4 bases, and 10 bases lay between the germline ends. CDR3 nucleotide sequence: TGTGCCAGCAGTTGGATCAGGTCCACTGAAGCTTTCTTT. Its translation: CASSWIRSTEAFF.

This clonotype has at least ten counts. This chain links TRBV3-1 with TRBJ2-7; the D is unclear. Looked up from germline, CDR1 is LGHDT and CDR2 is YNNKEL (reference sequence). Trimming pared 0 bases from V and 4 bases from J, leaving 13 bases between. The CDR3 consists of 15 residues. CDR3 in DNA: TGTGCCAGCAGCCAAGAAGGACGCCCATGGTACGAGCAGTACTTC. This encodes CASSQEGRPWYEQYF.

The table lists this clonotype with many counts. This chain links TRBV7-2 with TRBJ1-2, with a tentative D call TRBD1 (6 bases). CDR1 is SGHTA and CDR2 is FQGNSA in the germline V gene. The CDR3 loop spans 15 amino acids. Trimming left V 5 bases short and J 2 bases short, with 15 bases between. CDR3 coding DNA: TGTGCCAGCAGCGACAAAATAGGGGGAAACTATGGCTACACCTTC. Its protein product is CASSDKIGGNYGYTF.

Many counts were recorded for this clonotype. V usage is TRBV6-1 and J usage is TRBJ1-5; possibly TRBD1 for D (6 bases). The germline V gene has CDR1 MNHNS and CDR2 SASEGT. This CDR3 comprises 14 residues. Deletions cut 8 bases from V and 2 bases from J, with 13 bases between. CDR3 amino acids: CASDRDIGNQPQHF. CDR3 DNA: TGTGCCAGCGACCGGGACATCGGCAATCAGCCCCAGCATTTT.

Turning to this clonotype: Since a much larger clone is just one base distant, this may be a read error. This rearrangement joins TRBV12-3 or TRBV12-4 to TRBJ2-7; D ambiguous. V was shortened by 1 base and J by 3 bases, with 16 bases between the two germline ends. CDR3 length: 16 amino acids. As DNA, the CDR3 is TGTGCCAGCAGTTTAGGCGGCCGACGCTCTGACTACGAGCAGTACTTC. Its translation is CASSLGGRRSDYEQYF.

Many counts were recorded for this clonotype. This chain links TRBV15 with TRBJ1-6; no definite D call. V was pared by 5 bases and J by 13 bases, with 18 bases between. Germline loops: CDR1 LNHNV, CDR2 YYDKDF (reference sequence). This CDR3 is 14 amino acids long. CDR3 DNA sequence: TGTGCCACCAGCCCAGAGTTGGGCCTAGGGCCCCTCCACTTT. Its protein product is CATSPELGLGPLHF.

In this sample, this clonotype turned up a few times. The rearrangement links TRBV27 to TRBJ2-3, with TRBD1 as a possible D gene (5 bases). The CDR3 covers 12 residues. V dropped 3 bases and J dropped 7 bases, with 8 bases sitting between them. Germline lookup yields CDR1 MNHEY and CDR2 SMNVEV (reference sequence). The DNA for the CDR3 is TGTGCCAGCAGTTTTCAGGGAAATACGCAGTATTTT. Amino acid sequence: CASSFQGNTQYF.

The chain links TRBV6-5 to TRBJ2-3; D gene unclear. Germline V gene data show CDR1 as MNHEY and CDR2 as SVGAGI. This CDR3 region has 13 residues. Trimming removed 0 bases from V and 8 bases from J, with 9 bases in between. The CDR3 DNA reads as TGTGCCAGCAGTTACTCCGGGCAGCTTACGCAGTATTTT. Amino acids: CASSYSGQLTQYF.

This clonotype was seen more than once but under ten times. V usage is TRBV7-8 and J usage is TRBJ2-3, with D perhaps TRBD2 (6 bases). Trimming removed 2 bases from V and 0 bases from J, with 21 bases in between. CDR1 SGHVS and CDR2 FQNEAQ come from the germline V gene. CDR3 length: 19 amino acids. The CDR3 loop is CASSLIGGVMRSSTDTQYF. In nucleotides, the CDR3 is TGTGCCAGCAGCTTAATCGGCGGGGTTATGAGATCTAGCACAGATACGCAGTATTTT.

This clonotype was detected ten times or more. V gene TRBV20-1 combines with J gene TRBJ2-5; D might be TRBD2 (5 bases). V dropped 3 bases and J dropped 5 bases, with 16 bases sitting between them. This CDR3 comprises 14 residues. Germline V CDR1 and CDR2: DFQATT, SNEGSKA (reference sequence). The CDR3 region is CSASPDWEWETQYF. In DNA, the CDR3 is TGCAGTGCTAGCCCGGACTGGGAGTGGGAGACCCAGTACTTC.

Regarding this clonotype: A read error is possible here, since a much larger clone lies one base away. V is TRBV6-1 and J is TRBJ2-2, with D tentatively TRBD1 (6 bases). CDR3 length: 15 amino acids. The germline V gene encodes CDR1 MNHNS and CDR2 SASEGT. CDR3 bases: TGTGCCAGCAGACGTAACAGGGTATTCACCGGGGAGCTGTGTTTT. It is translated as CASRRNRVFTGELCF.

The chain is built from TRBV7-8 and TRBJ1-2, with a weak D call TRBD1 (5 bases). CDR1 and CDR2 from the germline V gene are SGHVS and FQNEAQ. This CDR3 region has 15 residues. The V end lost 1 base, the J end lost 2 bases, and 11 bases lay between the germline ends. CDR3 bases: TGTGCCAGCAGCTTAGAAAGGGGCGGCAACTATGGCTACACCTTC. This sequence encodes CASSLERGGNYGYTF. Drawing the rest from reference TRBV7-8 and TRBJ1-2, the complete variable domain is GAGVSQSPRYKVAKRGQDVALRCDPISGHVSLFWYQQALGQGPEFLTYFQNEAQLDKSGLPSDRFFAERPEGSVSTLKIQRTQQEDSAVYLCASSLERGGNYGYTFGSGTRLTVV.

At least ten counts were recorded for this clonotype. V and J are TRBV9 and TRBJ2-3; TRBD2 agrees at 9 bases. Germline lookup yields CDR1 SGDLS and CDR2 YYNGEE. V trimming: 3 bases; J trimming: 0 bases; junction bases outside the gene matches: 5. This CDR3 is built from 16 residues. CDR3 coding DNA: TGTGCCAGCAGCGGTAGCGGGAGATCGAGCACAGATACGCAGTATTTT. As protein: CASSGSGRSSTDTQYF.

This clonotype was observed a handful of times. CDR3 loop: CASSFEKRPQADTQYF. In DNA, the CDR3 is TGTGCCAGTAGTTTTGAAAAGCGACCCCAAGCAGATACGCAGTATTTT. The chain is built from TRBV19 and TRBJ2-3; D not certain. In germline, CDR1 is LNHDA, CDR2 SQIVND (reference sequence). The CDR3 is made up of 16 amino acids. V was cut by 5 bases and J by 4 bases, with 19 bases left in between. Complete variable domain (other parts from reference TRBV19 and TRBJ2-3): DGGITQSPKYLFRKEGQNVTLSCEQNLNHDAMYWYRQDPGQGLRLIYYSQIVNDFQKGDIAEGYSVSREKKESFPLTVTSAQKNPTAFYLCASSFEKRPQADTQYFGPGTRLTVL.

This clonotype has ten or more counts. V is TRBV5-1 and J is TRBJ2-2; no definite D call. Germline values: CDR1 SGHRS, CDR2 YFSETQ. Deletions cut 4 bases from V and 1 base from J, with 14 bases between. This CDR3 has 16 amino acids. CDR3 coding DNA: TGCGCCAGCAGCAATGCCCCGCCGGAGAACACCGGGGAGCTGTTTTTT. This gives the protein CASSNAPPENTGELFF.

The chain is built from TRBV19 and TRBJ1-2; D is perhaps TRBD1 (5 bases). The CDR3 covers 14 residues. The V and J ends lost 3 bases and 5 bases respectively, with 13 bases between them. CDR1 and CDR2 (germline): LNHDA, SQIVND (reference sequence). The CDR3 DNA reads as TGTGCCAGTAGTATCGGTCAGGGAATATATGGCTACACCTTC. Protein product: CASSIGQGIYGYTF.

This clonotype was counted many times. CDR3 residues: CASRPDFDTQYF. CDR3 nucleotide sequence: TGCGCCAGCAGGCCCGACTTCGATACGCAGTATTTT. The chain is built from TRBV5-1 and TRBJ2-3; D gene ambiguous. The CDR3 is 12 amino acids. V gave up 5 bases and J gave up 6 bases, with 10 bases separating them. Germline V gives CDR1 SGHRS, CDR2 YFSETQ.

In its sample, this clonotype was seen many times. The chain has TRBV9 and TRBJ2-7; 14 bases are a match to TRBD2. Per germline, CDR1 SGDLS and CDR2 YYNGEE. This CDR3 region has 14 residues. The V segment lost 4 bases and the J segment 6 bases; nucleotides outside the gene matches: 3. This chain's CDR3 is CASSYGTSGGEQYF. CDR3 coding DNA: TGTGCCAGCAGCTATGGGACTAGCGGGGGCGAGCAGTACTTC. The entire variable domain, with the rest obtained from reference TRBV9 and TRBJ2-7, is as follows: DSGVTQTPKHLITATGQRVTLRCSPRSGDLSVYWYQQSLDQGLQFLIQYYNGEERAKGNILERFSAQQFPDLHSELNLSSLELGDSALYFCASSYGTSGGEQYFGPGTRLTVT.